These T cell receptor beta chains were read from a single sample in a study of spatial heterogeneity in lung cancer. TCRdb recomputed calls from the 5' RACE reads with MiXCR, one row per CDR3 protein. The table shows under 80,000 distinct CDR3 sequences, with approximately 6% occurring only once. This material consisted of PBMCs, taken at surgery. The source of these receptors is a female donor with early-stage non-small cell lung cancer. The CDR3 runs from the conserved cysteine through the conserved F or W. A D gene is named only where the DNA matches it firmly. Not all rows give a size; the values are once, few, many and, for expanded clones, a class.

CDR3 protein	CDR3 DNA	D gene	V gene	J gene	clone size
CASSPPAGRNQPQHF	TGTGCCAGCTCACCGCCGGCTGGTCGCAATCAGCCCCAGCATTTT	.	TRBV18	TRBJ1-5	many
CASGRNTEAFF	TGTGCCAGTGGTAGGAACACTGAAGCTTTCTTT	.	TRBV28	TRBJ1-1	.
CASSCQLDAGETQYF	TGTGCCAGCTCATGCCAACTAGATGCCGGAGAGACCCAGTACTTC	.	TRBV18	TRBJ2-5	.
CSARTRQAQYF	TGCAGTGCTAGAACGAGACAGGCGCAGTATTTT	.	TRBV20-1	TRBJ2-3	few
CSVQPASGNTDTQYF	TGCAGCGTCCAACCCGCTAGCGGGAACACAGATACGCAGTATTTT	TRBD2	TRBV29-1	TRBJ2-3	many
CASSPQRGDLNEQFF	TGTGCCAGCAGCCCCCAGCGGGGGGACCTCAATGAGCAGTTCTTC	TRBD2	TRBV7-3	TRBJ2-1	many
CASSSLGQAIWTGELFF	TGTGCCAGCAGTTCCCTGGGACAGGCCATTTGGACCGGGGAGCTGTTTTTT	TRBD1	TRBV12-3/TRBV12-4	TRBJ2-2	few
CATRGYSNQPQHF	TGTGCCACACGGGGCTATAGCAATCAGCCCCAGCATTTT	.	TRBV12-3/TRBV12-4	TRBJ1-5	.
CASSMARGADTEAFF	TGTGCCAGTAGTATGGCGAGGGGCGCGGACACTGAAGCTTTCTTT	.	TRBV19	TRBJ1-1	few
CASSNRLGEQYF	TGTGCCAGCAGTAATCGTCTCGGCGAGCAGTACTTC	.	TRBV28	TRBJ2-7	many
CASGDRGNSPLHF	TGTGCCAGCGGGGACAGGGGCAATTCACCCCTCCACTTT	TRBD1	TRBV6-6	TRBJ1-6	many
CASNQAGDEDDGYTF	TGTGCCAGCAATCAAGCGGGGGATGAGGATGATGGCTACACCTTC	.	TRBV14	TRBJ1-2	many
CASSGLAGGPKSTDTQYF	TGTGCCAGCAGTGGCCTGGCGGGGGGCCCCAAAAGCACAGATACGCAGTATTTT	TRBD2	TRBV28	TRBJ2-3	medium-sized
CASTQGTSGEGFEQYF	TGTGCCAGCACACAGGGGACTAGCGGGGAGGGGTTCGAGCAGTACTTC	TRBD2	TRBV7-9	TRBJ2-7	many
CASSLETGPYTDTQYF	TGTGCCAGCAGCTTAGAAACCGGACCATACACAGATACGCAGTATTTT	.	TRBV11-2	TRBJ2-3	many
CASVVVAADTQYF	TGTGCCAGCGTCGTGGTAGCGGCAGATACGCAGTATTTT	.	TRBV6-1	TRBJ2-3	.
CASSWRTGNEAFF	TGCGCCAGCAGCTGGAGGACGGGTAATGAAGCTTTCTTT	.	TRBV5-1	TRBJ1-1	.
CASSYAGTGDEKLFF	TGCGCCAGCAGCTATGCCGGGACAGGGGATGAAAAACTGTTTTTT	TRBD1	TRBV5-1	TRBJ1-4	many
CASSLTRGDYKRETQYF	TGTGCCAGCAGCTTAACCCGAGGGGACTACAAGAGAGAGACCCAGTACTTC	TRBD2	TRBV11-1	TRBJ2-5	.
CSVEVREGRWFIF	TGCAGCGTTGAAGTGCGGGAGGGTCGGTGGTTCATCTTC	TRBD2	TRBV29-1	TRBJ2-1	many
CASSLGDRVRDTQYF	TGCGCCAGCAGCTTGGGGGACAGGGTTAGGGATACGCAGTATTTT	TRBD1	TRBV5-1	TRBJ2-3	few
CASSFADGSSYEQYF	TGCGCCAGCAGCTTCGCTGACGGGAGCTCCTACGAGCAGTACTTC	.	TRBV5-1	TRBJ2-7	few
CASSSERGANEKLFF	TGCGCCAGCAGTTCGGAGCGGGGAGCTAATGAAAAACTGTTTTTT	.	TRBV5-1	TRBJ1-4	many
CATPIAGQGLSTEAFF	TGTGCCACCCCGATAGCGGGGCAGGGCCTGAGCACTGAAGCTTTCTTT	.	TRBV19	TRBJ1-1	.
CASKGQGGNQPQHF	TGTGCCAGTAAAGGACAGGGGGGCAATCAGCCCCAGCATTTT	TRBD1	TRBV28	TRBJ1-5	many
CASSVEATIGEKLFF	TGTGCCAGCAGCGTAGAAGCGACAATAGGTGAAAAACTGTTTTTT	.	TRBV9	TRBJ1-4	.
CASSPLSNGYTF	TGTGCCAGCAGTCCTCTCAGTAATGGCTACACCTTC	.	TRBV12-3/TRBV12-4	TRBJ1-2	many
CASTKPPTPNYGYTF	TGTGCCAGCACTAAGCCTCCCACCCCAAACTATGGCTACACCTTC	.	TRBV7-9	TRBJ1-2	many
CASSLNANTGELFF	TGTGCCAGCAGCTTAAACGCTAACACCGGGGAGCTGTTTTTT	.	TRBV7-3	TRBJ2-2	many
CASRLEVSPLHF	TGTGCCAGCAGACTTGAGGTTTCACCCCTCCACTTT	.	TRBV6-6	TRBJ1-6	many
CASSLGNLGNEQFF	TGTGCCAGCAGCTTAGGCAACCTAGGGAATGAGCAGTTCTTC	.	TRBV5-4	TRBJ2-1	many
CASGRAGGHQPQHF	TGCGCCAGCGGGAGGGCAGGGGGGCATCAGCCCCAGCATTTT	TRBD1	TRBV23-1	TRBJ1-5	.
CASSRDGPANTGELFF	TGTGCCAGCAGTCGGGACGGACCCGCGAACACCGGGGAGCTGTTTTTT	.	TRBV6-4	TRBJ2-2	few
CASSIFSGSPDTQYF	TGTGCCAGCAGCATATTTAGCGGGAGCCCAGATACGCAGTATTTT	TRBD2	TRBV27	TRBJ2-3	many
CASSAGGWTDTQYF	TGTGCCAGCAGCGCGGGGGGCTGGACAGATACGCAGTATTTT	TRBD2	TRBV7-3	TRBJ2-3	many
CASSPHRDRGNEQFF	TGTGCCAGCAGCCCCCACCGGGACAGGGGCAATGAGCAGTTCTTC	TRBD1	TRBV7-3	TRBJ2-1	few
CSVGRRGSDTQYF	TGCAGCGTTGGCCGCAGGGGTTCGGATACGCAGTATTTT	.	TRBV29-1	TRBJ2-3	many
CASSFGLVGNTEAFF	TGTGCCAGCAGCTTTGGGCTTGTGGGGAACACTGAAGCTTTCTTT	.	TRBV5-6	TRBJ1-1	.
CAISTPTEVNTEAFF	TGTGCCATCAGCACCCCGACCGAGGTGAACACTGAAGCTTTCTTT	.	TRBV10-3	TRBJ1-1	few
CASSSPGAPNEKLFF	TGTGCCAGCAGCTCCCCGGGGGCCCCTAATGAAAAACTGTTTTTT	.	TRBV6-5	TRBJ1-4	.
CSVREDYGYTF	TGCAGTGTTAGGGAAGATTATGGCTACACCTTC	.	TRBV20-1	TRBJ1-2	.
CASSAGQPNTGELFF	TGTGCCAGCAGCGCGGGACAGCCCAACACCGGGGAGCTGTTTTTT	TRBD1	TRBV9	TRBJ2-2	.
CASSEREGNTEAFF	TGTGCCAGCAGTGAAAGGGAAGGGAACACTGAAGCTTTCTTT	.	TRBV25-1	TRBJ1-1	many
CASSLGLKGRDTEAFF	TGTGCCAGCAGCTTAGGGCTCAAGGGGAGAGACACTGAAGCTTTCTTT	.	TRBV11-3	TRBJ1-1	many
CASSPLGGREETQYF	TGTGCCAGCAGTCCCCTAGGGGGACGGGAAGAGACCCAGTACTTC	.	TRBV6-5	TRBJ2-5	many
CASSPTGVANQPQHF	TGTGCCAGTAGCCCGACAGGGGTCGCTAATCAGCCCCAGCATTTT	TRBD1	TRBV19	TRBJ1-5	few
CASSRRDSSYEQYF	TGTGCCAGCAGTCGCCGGGACAGCTCCTACGAGCAGTACTTC	TRBD1	TRBV27	TRBJ2-7	many